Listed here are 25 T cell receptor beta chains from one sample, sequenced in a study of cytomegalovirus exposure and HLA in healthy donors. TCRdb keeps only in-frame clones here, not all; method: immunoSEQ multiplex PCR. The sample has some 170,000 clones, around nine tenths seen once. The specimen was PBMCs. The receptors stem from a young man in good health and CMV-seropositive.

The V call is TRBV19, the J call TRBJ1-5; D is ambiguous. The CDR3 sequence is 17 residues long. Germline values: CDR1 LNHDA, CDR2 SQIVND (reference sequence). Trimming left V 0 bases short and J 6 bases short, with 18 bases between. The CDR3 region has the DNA TGTGCCAGTAGTATAGAGAGTCGTTTGGGTATTTTTCAGCCCCAGCATTTT. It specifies CASSIESRLGIFQPQHF.

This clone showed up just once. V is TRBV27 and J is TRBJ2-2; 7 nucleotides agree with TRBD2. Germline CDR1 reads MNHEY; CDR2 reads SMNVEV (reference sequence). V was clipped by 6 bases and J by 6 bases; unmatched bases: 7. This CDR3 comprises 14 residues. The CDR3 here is CASRSGDKAGELFF. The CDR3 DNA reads TGTGCCAGCAGAAGCGGGGATAAAGCCGGGGAGCTGTTTTTT.

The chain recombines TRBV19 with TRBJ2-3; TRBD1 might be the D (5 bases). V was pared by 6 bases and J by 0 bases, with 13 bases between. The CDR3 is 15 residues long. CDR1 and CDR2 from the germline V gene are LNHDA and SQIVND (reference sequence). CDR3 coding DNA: TGTGCCAGTAGCTTACTCGACAGTAGCACAGATACGCAGTATTTT. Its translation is CASSLLDSSTDTQYF.

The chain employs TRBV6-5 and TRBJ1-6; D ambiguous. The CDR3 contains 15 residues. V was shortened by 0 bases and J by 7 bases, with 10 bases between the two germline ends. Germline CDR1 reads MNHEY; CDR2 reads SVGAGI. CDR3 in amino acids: CASSYSGGENSPLHF. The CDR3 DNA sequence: TGTGCCAGCAGTTACTCCGGCGGGGAGAATTCACCCCTCCACTTT.

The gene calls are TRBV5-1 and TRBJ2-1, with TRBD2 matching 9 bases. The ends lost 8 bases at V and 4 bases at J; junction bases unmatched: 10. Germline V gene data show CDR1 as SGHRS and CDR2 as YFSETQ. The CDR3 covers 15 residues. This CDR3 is CASTSNSGGYNEQFF. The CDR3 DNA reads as TGCGCCAGTACTTCGAACAGCGGGGGGTACAATGAGCAGTTCTTC.

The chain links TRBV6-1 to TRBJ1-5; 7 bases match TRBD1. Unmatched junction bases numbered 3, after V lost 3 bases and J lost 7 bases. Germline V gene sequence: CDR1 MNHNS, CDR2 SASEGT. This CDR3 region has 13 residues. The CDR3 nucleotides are TGTGCCAGCAGTGAGTCCAGGGGGCAGCCCCAGCATTTT. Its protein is CASSESRGQPQHF.

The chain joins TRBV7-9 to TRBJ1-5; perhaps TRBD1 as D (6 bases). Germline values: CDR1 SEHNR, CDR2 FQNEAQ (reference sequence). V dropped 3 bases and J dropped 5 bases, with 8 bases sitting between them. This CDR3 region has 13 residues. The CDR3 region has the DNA TGTGCCAGCAGCTTGACAGGCGATCAGCCCCAGCATTTT. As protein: CASSLTGDQPQHF.

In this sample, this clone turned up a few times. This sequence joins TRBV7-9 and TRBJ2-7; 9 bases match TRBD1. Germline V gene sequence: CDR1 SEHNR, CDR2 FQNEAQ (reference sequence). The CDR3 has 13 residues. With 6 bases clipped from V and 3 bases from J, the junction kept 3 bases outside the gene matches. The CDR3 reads CASREGQGYEQYF. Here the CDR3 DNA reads TGTGCCAGCAGAGAGGGACAGGGCTACGAGCAGTACTTC.

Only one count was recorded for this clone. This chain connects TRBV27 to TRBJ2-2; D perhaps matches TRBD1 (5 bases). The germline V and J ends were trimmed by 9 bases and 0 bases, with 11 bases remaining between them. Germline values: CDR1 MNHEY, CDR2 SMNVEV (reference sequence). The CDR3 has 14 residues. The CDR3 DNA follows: TGTGCCAGTAAGAAACAGGCGAACACCGGGGAGCTGTTTTTT. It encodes CASKKQANTGELFF.

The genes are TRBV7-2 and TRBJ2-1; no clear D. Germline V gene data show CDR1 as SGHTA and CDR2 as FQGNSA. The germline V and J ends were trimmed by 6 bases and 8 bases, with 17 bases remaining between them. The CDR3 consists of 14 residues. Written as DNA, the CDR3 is TGTGCCAGCAGAGAAGGCGGTAGTATGCATGAGCAGTTCTTC. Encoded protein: CASREGGSMHEQFF.

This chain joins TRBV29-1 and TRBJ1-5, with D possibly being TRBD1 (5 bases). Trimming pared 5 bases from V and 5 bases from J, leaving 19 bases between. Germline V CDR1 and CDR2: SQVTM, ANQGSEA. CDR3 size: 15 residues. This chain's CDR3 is CSVRVTGSGDQPQHF. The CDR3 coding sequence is TGCAGCGTTAGGGTTACCGGGTCGGGGGATCAGCCCCAGCATTTT.

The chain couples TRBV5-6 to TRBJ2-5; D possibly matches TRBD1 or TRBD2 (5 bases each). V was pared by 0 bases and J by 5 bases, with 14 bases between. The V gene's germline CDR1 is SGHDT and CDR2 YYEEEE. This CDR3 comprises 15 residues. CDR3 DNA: TGTGCCAGCAGCTTGGTTCGGGATTCAGGGGAGACCCAGTACTTC. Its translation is CASSLVRDSGETQYF.

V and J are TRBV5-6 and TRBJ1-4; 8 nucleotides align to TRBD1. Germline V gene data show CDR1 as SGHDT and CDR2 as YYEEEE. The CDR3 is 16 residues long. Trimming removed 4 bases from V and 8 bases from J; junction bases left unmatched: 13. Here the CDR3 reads CASSLKPGTGFEKLFF. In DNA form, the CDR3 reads TGTGCCAGCAGCCTCAAACCTGGGACAGGTTTCGAAAAACTGTTTTTT.

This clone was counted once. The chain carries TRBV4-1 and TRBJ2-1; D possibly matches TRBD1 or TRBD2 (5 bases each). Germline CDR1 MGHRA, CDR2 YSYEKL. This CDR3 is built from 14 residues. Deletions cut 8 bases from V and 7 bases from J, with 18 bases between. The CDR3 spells CASQRGPLGNEQFF. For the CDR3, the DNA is TGCGCCAGCCAACGGGGACCCCTAGGGAATGAGCAGTTCTTC.

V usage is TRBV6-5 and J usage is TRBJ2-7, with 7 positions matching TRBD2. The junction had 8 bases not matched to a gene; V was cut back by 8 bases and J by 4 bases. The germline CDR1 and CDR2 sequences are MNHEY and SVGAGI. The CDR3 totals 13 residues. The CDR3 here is CASGKREGYEQYF. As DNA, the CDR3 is TGTGCCAGCGGCAAAAGGGAGGGGTACGAGCAGTACTTC.

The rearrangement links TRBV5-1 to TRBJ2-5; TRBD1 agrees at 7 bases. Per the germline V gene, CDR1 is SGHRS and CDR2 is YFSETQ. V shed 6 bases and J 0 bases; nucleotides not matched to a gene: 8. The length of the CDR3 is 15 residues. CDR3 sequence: CASKITGTDQETQYF. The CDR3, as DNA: TGCGCCAGCAAGATTACCGGGACAGACCAAGAGACCCAGTACTTC.

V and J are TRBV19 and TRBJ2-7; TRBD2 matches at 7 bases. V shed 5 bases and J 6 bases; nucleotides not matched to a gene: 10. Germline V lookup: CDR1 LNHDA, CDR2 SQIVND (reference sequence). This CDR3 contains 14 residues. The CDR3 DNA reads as TGTGCCAGTAGTCTCCGACATAGGACTAGCGAGCAGTACTTC. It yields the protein CASSLRHRTSEQYF.

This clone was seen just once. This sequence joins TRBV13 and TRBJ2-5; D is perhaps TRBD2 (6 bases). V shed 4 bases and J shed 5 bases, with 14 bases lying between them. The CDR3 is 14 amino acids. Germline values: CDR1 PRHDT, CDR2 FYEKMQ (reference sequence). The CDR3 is CASSSGQGGETQYF. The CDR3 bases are TGTGCCAGCAGCTCTGGCCAGGGAGGCGAGACCCAGTACTTC. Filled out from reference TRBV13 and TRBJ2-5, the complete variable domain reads AAGVIQSPRHLIKEKRETATLKCYPIPRHDTVYWYQQGPGQDPQFLISFYEKMQSDKGSIPDRFSAQQFSDYHSELNMSSLELGDSALYFCASSSGQGGETQYFGPGTRLLVL.

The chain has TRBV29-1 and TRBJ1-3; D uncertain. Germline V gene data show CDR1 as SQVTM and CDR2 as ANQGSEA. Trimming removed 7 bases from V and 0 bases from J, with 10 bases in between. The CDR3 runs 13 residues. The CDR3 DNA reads TGCAGCGCCTCCGGAAACTCTGGAAACACCATATATTTT. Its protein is CSASGNSGNTIYF.

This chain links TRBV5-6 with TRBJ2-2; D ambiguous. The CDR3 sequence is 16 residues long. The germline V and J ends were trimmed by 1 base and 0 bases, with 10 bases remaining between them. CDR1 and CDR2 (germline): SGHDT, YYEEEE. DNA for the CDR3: TGTGCCAGCAGCTTGCTCAGTCTTACGAACACCGGGGAGCTGTTTTTT. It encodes CASSLLSLTNTGELFF.

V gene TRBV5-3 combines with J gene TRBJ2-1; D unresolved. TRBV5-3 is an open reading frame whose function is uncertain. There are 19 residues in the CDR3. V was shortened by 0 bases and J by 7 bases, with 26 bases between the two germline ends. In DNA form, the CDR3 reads TGTGCCAGAAGCTTGGCTAACCCACACAAACCCTTTTTAAGGAATGAGCAGTTCTTC. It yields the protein CARSLANPHKPFLRNEQFF.

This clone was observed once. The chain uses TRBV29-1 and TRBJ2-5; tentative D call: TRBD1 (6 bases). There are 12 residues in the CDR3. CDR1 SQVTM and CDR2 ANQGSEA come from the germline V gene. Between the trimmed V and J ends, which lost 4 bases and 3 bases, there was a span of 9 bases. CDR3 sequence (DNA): TGCAGCGTTGCTCAGGGGAAAGAGACCCAGTACTTC. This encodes CSVAQGKETQYF.

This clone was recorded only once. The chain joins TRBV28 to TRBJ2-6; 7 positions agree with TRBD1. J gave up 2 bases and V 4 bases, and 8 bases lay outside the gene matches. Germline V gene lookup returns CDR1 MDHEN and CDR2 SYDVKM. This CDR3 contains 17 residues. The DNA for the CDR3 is TGTGCCAGCAGTTGGCCTGGACAGGCGCCTGGGGCCAACGTCCTGACTTTC. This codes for CASSWPGQAPGANVLTF. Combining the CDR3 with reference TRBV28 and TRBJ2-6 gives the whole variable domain DVKVTQSSRYLVKRTGEKVFLECVQDMDHENMFWYRQDPGLGLRLIYFSYDVKMKEKGDIPEGYSVSREKKERFSLILESASTNQTSMYLCASSWPGQAPGANVLTFGAGSRLTVL.

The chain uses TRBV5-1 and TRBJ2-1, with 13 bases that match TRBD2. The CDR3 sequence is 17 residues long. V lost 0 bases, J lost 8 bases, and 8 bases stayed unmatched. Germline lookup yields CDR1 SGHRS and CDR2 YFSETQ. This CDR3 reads CASSLEGLAGMGDEQFF. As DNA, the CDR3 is TGCGCCAGCAGCTTGGAGGGACTAGCGGGAATGGGCGATGAGCAGTTCTTC.

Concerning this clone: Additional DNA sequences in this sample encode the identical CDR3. CDR3 region: CASSLQETQYF. CDR3 in DNA: TGCGCCAGCAGTTTACAAGAGACCCAGTACTTC. The chain employs TRBV5-1 and TRBJ2-5, with D uncertain. Trimming took 5 bases from V and 2 from J, leaving 4 bases between them. The CDR3 extends over 11 amino acids. Germline-derived CDR1 and CDR2 are SGHRS and YFSETQ. Full variable domain (outside the CDR3, taken from reference TRBV5-1 and TRBJ2-5): KAGVTQTPRYLIKTRGQQVTLSCSPISGHRSVSWYQQTPGQGLQFLFEYFSETQRNKGNFPGRFSGRQFSNSRSEMNVSTLELGDSALYLCASSLQETQYFGPGTRLLVL.